The sequence of this T cell receptor (beta chain) was determined in a study of beta chain features in type 1 diabetes. General observations from the study: There was no resolution here of whether HLA type influences TCRB rearrangement.

Investigators reverse transcribed all isolated RNA, so they sequenced expressed TCRB transcripts. Generated by immunoSEQ multiplex PCR, the TCRdb table keeps only in-frame clones and is missing some. The top ten hold approximately 0.046% of the sample, which has 360,000 or so clones, around a fifth seen once. Germline assignment: CDR1 MNHEY and CDR2 SVGAGI. There are 15 residues in the CDR3. V was clipped by 4 bases and J by 0 bases, with 11 bases between them. Worth noting for this clone: Its cognate antigen is unknown.

This TCR was recovered from a young woman in good health. The rearrangement joins TRBV6-5 to TRBJ2-3; D is unresolved. Sequencing was performed on naive CD4+ T cells from blood. CDR3 bases: TGTGCCAGCAGTTTAATTTCCAGTAGCACAGATACGCAGTATTTT. Its protein product is CASSLISSSTDTQYF.